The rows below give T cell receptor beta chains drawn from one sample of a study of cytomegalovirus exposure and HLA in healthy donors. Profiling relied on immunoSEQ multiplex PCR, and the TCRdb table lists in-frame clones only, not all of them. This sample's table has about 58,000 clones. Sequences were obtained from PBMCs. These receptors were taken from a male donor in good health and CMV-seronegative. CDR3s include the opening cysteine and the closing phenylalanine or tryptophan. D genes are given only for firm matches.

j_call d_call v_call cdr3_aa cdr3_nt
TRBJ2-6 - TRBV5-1 CASSLSTLSGANVLTF TGCGCCAGCAGCTTGTCGACACTCTCTGGGGCCAACGTCCTGACTTTC
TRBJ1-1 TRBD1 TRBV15 CATSITGGTEAFF TGTGCCACCAGCATTACAGGGGGCACTGAAGCTTTCTTT
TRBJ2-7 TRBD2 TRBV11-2 CASSLVSGSPYEQYF TGTGCCAGCAGCTTAGTTAGCGGGAGTCCCTACGAGCAGTACTTC
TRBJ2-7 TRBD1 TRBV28 CASSSTGATYEQYF TGTGCCAGCAGTTCGACAGGGGCGACCTACGAGCAGTACTTC
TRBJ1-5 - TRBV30 CAGSVRTGSNQPQHF TGTGCCGGGAGTGTACGTACAGGTAGCAATCAGCCCCAGCATTTT
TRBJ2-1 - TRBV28 CASSSTGRDEQFF TGTGCCAGCAGTTCCACAGGGAGGGATGAGCAGTTCTTC
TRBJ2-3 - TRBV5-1 CASSPRGGGTDTQYF TGCGCCAGCAGCCCGAGGGGGGGAGGTACAGATACGCAGTATTTT
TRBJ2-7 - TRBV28 CASCGEVLYEQYF TGTGCCAGCTGCGGGGAAGTACTTTACGAGCAGTACTTC
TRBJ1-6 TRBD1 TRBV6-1 CASSDRGRNSPLHF TGTGCCAGCTCCGACAGGGGGCGGAATTCACCCCTACACTTT
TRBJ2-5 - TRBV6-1 CASSPRGPGDETQYF TGTGCCAGCAGCCCTAGGGGCCCTGGAGACGAGACCCAGTACTTC
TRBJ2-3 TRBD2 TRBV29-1 CSVEDPDGLAGGGTDTQYF TGCAGCGTTGAAGATCCGGATGGACTAGCGGGAGGAGGCACAGATACGCAGTATTTT
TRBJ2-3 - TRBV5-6 CASSLGRADTQYF TGTGCCAGCAGCTTGGGGAGGGCAGATACGCAGTATTTT
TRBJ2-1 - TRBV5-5 CASSSGGGPYNEQFF TGTGCCAGCAGCTCAGGCGGGGGCCCCTACAATGAGCAGTTCTTC
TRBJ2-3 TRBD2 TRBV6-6 CASNAQLAASTDKQYF TGTGCCAGCAACGCCCAACTAGCGGCTAGCACAGATAAGCAGTATTTT
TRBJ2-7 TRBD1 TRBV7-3 CASSLSPGQAIYEQYF TGTGCCAGCAGCTTAAGCCCCGGACAGGCCATCTACGAGCAGTACTTC
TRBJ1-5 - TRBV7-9 CASSPGGDQPQHF TGTGCCAGCAGCCCTGGGGGGGACCAGCCCCAGCATTTT
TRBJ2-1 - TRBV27 CASSLSGPGGIEQFF TGTGCCAGCAGTTTATCGGGCCCCGGAGGGATTGAGCAGTTCTTC
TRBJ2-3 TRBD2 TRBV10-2 CASSEIPLAGPDTQYF TGCGCCAGCAGTGAGATCCCACTAGCGGGCCCAGATACGCAGTATTTT
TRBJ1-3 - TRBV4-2 CASSQEGGAGNTIYF TGTGCCAGCAGCCAAGAAGGGGGGGCTGGAAACACCATATATTTT
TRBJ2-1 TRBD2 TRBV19 CASSVPSGGRGEQFF TGTGCCAGTAGTGTCCCTAGCGGGGGCCGTGGTGAGCAGTTCTTC
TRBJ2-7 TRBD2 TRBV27 CASSLSAGVGEQYF TGTGCCAGCAGTTTATCGGCGGGAGTGGGCGAGCAGTACTTC
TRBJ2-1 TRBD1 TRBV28 CASSSGQSYNEQFF TGTGCCAGCAGTTCGGGACAGTCCTACAATGAGCAGTTCTTC
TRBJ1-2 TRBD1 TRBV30 CAWSRLGQGGGGYTF TGTGCCTGGAGCCGGTTGGGACAGGGGGGAGGTGGCTACACCTTC
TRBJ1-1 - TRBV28 CASSPHLNTEAFF TGTGCCAGCTCTCCCCACTTGAACACTGAAGCTTTCTTT
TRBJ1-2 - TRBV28 CASSSPGDASTGFNYGYTF TGTGCCAGCAGTTCCCCAGGCGATGCCTCGACAGGATTTAACTATGGCTACACCTTC
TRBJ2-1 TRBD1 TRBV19 CASSRDRGSYNEQFF TGTGCCAGTAGTCGGGACAGGGGCTCCTACAATGAGCAGTTCTTC
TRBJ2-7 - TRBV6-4 CASSSRGKVYEQYF TGTGCCAGCAGCTCGCGAGGGAAAGTCTACGAGCAGTACTTC
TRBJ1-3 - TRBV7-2 CASSPRQASAIYF TGTGCCAGCAGCCCTCGACAGGCCTCGGCCATATATTTT
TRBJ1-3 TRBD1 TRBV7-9 CASSFPPGQEGNTIYF TGTGCCAGCAGCTTCCCGCCGGGACAGGAGGGAAACACCATATATTTT
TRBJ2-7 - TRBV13 CASSSTGSGAYEQYF TGTGCCAGCAGCTCGACAGGCTCCGGCGCCTACGAGCAGTACTTC
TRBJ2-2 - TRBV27 CASSTRNTGELFF TGTGCCAGCAGTACTAGGAACACCGGGGAGCTGTTTTTT
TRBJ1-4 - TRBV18 CASSSLDRDNEKLFF TGTGCCAGCTCATCCCTGGACAGAGATAATGAAAAACTGTTTTTT
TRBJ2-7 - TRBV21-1 CASSTEGGGSYEQYF TGTGCCAGCAGCACCGAAGGGGGAGGGTCCTACGAGCAGTACTTC
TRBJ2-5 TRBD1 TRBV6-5 CASSGRQGVATQYF TGTGCCAGCAGTGGACGACAGGGCGTGGCGACCCAGTACTTC
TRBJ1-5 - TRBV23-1 CASSQAFHQPQHF TGCGCCAGCAGTCAGGCTTTTCACCAGCCCCAGCATTTT
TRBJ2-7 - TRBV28 CASSLNQRDYEQYF TGTGCCAGCAGCCTGAACCAGAGGGACTACGAGCAGTACTTC
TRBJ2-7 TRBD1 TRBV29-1 CSALRGQGAYEQYF TGCAGCGCCCTACGGGGACAGGGGGCTTACGAGCAGTACTTC
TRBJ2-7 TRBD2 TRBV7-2 CASSTLAGGLYEQYF TGTGCCAGCAGCACGTTAGCGGGAGGGCTTTACGAGCAGTACTTC
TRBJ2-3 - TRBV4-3 CASSQESSDTQYF TGCGCCAGCAGCCAAGAGTCGTCCGATACGCAGTATTTT
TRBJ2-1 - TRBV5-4 CASSLHWGPNPSSDNEQFF TGTGCCAGCAGCTTGCATTGGGGGCCTAACCCGTCGTCCGACAATGAGCAGTTCTTC
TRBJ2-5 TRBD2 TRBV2 CASSDRSGGAAETQYF TGTGCCAGCAGTGATAGGAGCGGGGGGGCGGCAGAGACCCAGTACTTC
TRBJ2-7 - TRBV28 CASSLGREQYF TGTGCCAGCAGTTTAGGGAGGGAGCAGTACTTC
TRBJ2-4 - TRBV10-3 CAISRGDSKNIQYF TGTGCCATCTCCCGCGGGGACAGCAAAAACATTCAGTACTTC
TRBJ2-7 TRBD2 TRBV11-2 CASSYSLAGEQYF TGTGCCAGCAGCTACTCTCTAGCGGGCGAGCAGTACTTC
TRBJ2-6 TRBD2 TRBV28 CASSLAGLAGLSGANVLTF TGTGCCAGCAGTCTCGCCGGACTAGCGGGACTCTCTGGGGCCAACGTCCTGACTTTC
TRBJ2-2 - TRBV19 CASTTENTGELFF TGTGCCAGTACGACAGAGAACACCGGGGAGCTGTTTTTT